These T cell receptor beta chains were read from a single sample in a study of cytomegalovirus exposure and HLA in healthy donors. Profiled with immunoSEQ multiplex PCR; TCRdb holds only in-frame clones, not every one. This table has 130,000 or so clones, roughly four fifths appearing once. The specimen sequenced was PBMCs. Receptor source: a man younger than 35 in good health and CMV-seropositive. The CDR3 runs from the conserved cysteine through the conserved F or W. The order of the fields is J gene, V gene, clone size, D gene, CDR3 protein, CDR3 DNA. D genes are given only for firm matches. Clone size appears in some rows only: once, few, many, or a class for an expanded clone.

j_gene: TRBJ2-5
v_gene: TRBV5-1
abundance: once
d_gene: TRBD1
CDR3aa: CASSQTGGETQYF
CDR3nt: TGCGCCAGCAGTCAGACAGGGGGTGAGACCCAGTACTTC

j_gene: TRBJ1-4
v_gene: TRBV29-1
abundance: NA
d_gene: NA
CDR3aa: CSVEALGGEKLFF
CDR3nt: TGCAGCGTTGAGGCCTTAGGAGGTGAAAAACTGTTTTTT

j_gene: TRBJ2-7
v_gene: TRBV4-1
abundance: NA
d_gene: NA
CDR3aa: CASSQTGTLDEQYF
CDR3nt: TGCGCCAGCAGCCAAACTGGGACTTTGGACGAGCAGTACTTC

j_gene: TRBJ1-1
v_gene: TRBV9
abundance: NA
d_gene: NA
CDR3aa: CASSAGPQPSFNTEAFF
CDR3nt: TGTGCCAGCAGCGCAGGGCCGCAGCCCTCCTTTAACACTGAAGCTTTCTTT

j_gene: TRBJ2-2
v_gene: TRBV6-4
abundance: NA
d_gene: NA
CDR3aa: CASSLEASDTGELFF
CDR3nt: TGTGCCAGCAGTCTCGAGGCTAGCGACACCGGGGAGCTGTTTTTT

j_gene: TRBJ2-7
v_gene: TRBV2
abundance: NA
d_gene: NA
CDR3aa: CASSDAADEQYF
CDR3nt: TGTGCCAGCAGTGATGCGGCCGACGAGCAGTACTTC

j_gene: TRBJ2-7
v_gene: TRBV7-8
abundance: NA
d_gene: NA
CDR3aa: CASSLTGQNYEQYF
CDR3nt: TGTGCCAGCAGCTTAACAGGGCAGAACTACGAGCAGTACTTC

j_gene: TRBJ1-6
v_gene: TRBV15
abundance: NA
d_gene: NA
CDR3aa: CATSRGKTGYNSPLHF
CDR3nt: TGTGCCACCAGCAGAGGGAAAACAGGTTATAATTCACCCCTCCACTTT

j_gene: TRBJ1-2
v_gene: TRBV5-4
abundance: NA
d_gene: NA
CDR3aa: CASSPIEGYGYTF
CDR3nt: TGTGCCAGCAGCCCTATCGAGGGATATGGCTACACCTTC

j_gene: TRBJ2-1
v_gene: TRBV5-1
abundance: NA
d_gene: NA
CDR3aa: CASNGGGASLDNEQFF
CDR3nt: TGCGCCAGCAACGGTGGGGGGGCCAGCCTCGACAATGAGCAGTTCTTC

j_gene: TRBJ2-7
v_gene: TRBV5-6
abundance: NA
d_gene: TRBD1
CDR3aa: CASSLDRQGVSSYEQYF
CDR3nt: TGTGCCAGCAGCTTGGATCGACAGGGGGTTTCGTCCTACGAGCAGTACTTC

j_gene: TRBJ1-1
v_gene: TRBV28
abundance: NA
d_gene: NA
CDR3aa: CASSPSGGLDEAFF
CDR3nt: TGTGCCAGCAGTCCCTCCGGGGGGCTCGATGAAGCTTTCTTT

j_gene: TRBJ2-5
v_gene: TRBV28
abundance: NA
d_gene: NA
CDR3aa: CASKSGGVQETQYF
CDR3nt: TGTGCCAGCAAGAGCGGAGGAGTACAAGAGACCCAGTACTTC

j_gene: TRBJ2-1
v_gene: TRBV4-1
abundance: NA
d_gene: NA
CDR3aa: CASSQHLSSGYYNEQFF
CDR3nt: TGCGCCAGCAGCCAACACCTATCTAGTGGATACTACAATGAGCAGTTCTTC

j_gene: TRBJ1-1
v_gene: TRBV6-5
abundance: NA
d_gene: TRBD1
CDR3aa: CASSSVTGLDEAFF
CDR3nt: TGTGCCAGCAGCTCCGTGACAGGGTTGGATGAAGCTTTCTTT

j_gene: TRBJ1-5
v_gene: TRBV11-2
abundance: NA
d_gene: TRBD1
CDR3aa: CASSLGTGSGGQPQHF
CDR3nt: TGTGCCAGCAGCTTAGGGACAGGGAGTGGAGGTCAGCCCCAGCATTTT

j_gene: TRBJ2-5
v_gene: TRBV7-8
abundance: NA
d_gene: NA
CDR3aa: CASSSRFGQETQYF
CDR3nt: TGTGCCAGCAGCTCCCGGTTCGGCCAAGAGACCCAGTACTTC

j_gene: TRBJ2-1
v_gene: TRBV5-4
abundance: NA
d_gene: NA
CDR3aa: CASSSQQGNWNEQFF
CDR3nt: TGTGCCAGCAGCTCGCAACAGGGTAATTGGAATGAGCAGTTCTTC

j_gene: TRBJ2-1
v_gene: TRBV7-8
abundance: NA
d_gene: TRBD2
CDR3aa: CASSTGTSGSLWYNEQFF
CDR3nt: TGTGCCAGCAGCACGGGGACTAGCGGGAGTTTGTGGTACAATGAGCAGTTCTTC

j_gene: TRBJ1-5
v_gene: TRBV28
abundance: few
d_gene: NA
CDR3aa: CASRLQGASNQPQHF
CDR3nt: TGTGCCAGCAGGTTACAAGGAGCAAGCAATCAGCCCCAGCATTTT

j_gene: TRBJ2-7
v_gene: TRBV27
abundance: NA
d_gene: NA
CDR3aa: CASSFRGDEQYF
CDR3nt: TGTGCCAGCAGTTTTCGCGGCGACGAGCAGTACTTC

j_gene: TRBJ2-1
v_gene: TRBV6-4
abundance: NA
d_gene: TRBD1
CDR3aa: CASSEGQGSYNEQFF
CDR3nt: TGTGCCAGCAGTGAGGGACAGGGCTCCTACAATGAGCAGTTCTTC